This T cell receptor beta chain was found in a study of T cells in Graves' hyperthyroidism and ophthalmopathy. This clonotype showed up many times. Uncontrolled infection, other autoimmune disease, pregnancy and lactation each barred patients from inclusion. Amplified TCR beta CDR3 regions derived from RNA transcripts. The HTBI primer set was used in a first-round RT-PCR of the TCR CDR3. A single record per CDR3 protein comes from TCRdb applying MiXCR to the multiplex PCR reads. The sample holds 200,000 to 300,000 distinct CDR3 sequences, 16% seen once. The J segment lost 7 bases and the V segment lost 6 bases, leaving 14 bases of the junction unmatched. This CDR3 spans 16 amino acids. Germline lookup yields CDR1 MNHEY and CDR2 SMNVEV (reference sequence).

The material sequenced was blood. The clonotype comes from a woman aged 18-35 years with Graves' ophthalmopathy. The chain combines TRBV27 with TRBJ2-2; 7 bases are shared with TRBD2. The DNA of the CDR3 is TGTGCCAGCAGCCGACAGTGGCGGGAGAAGGGCGGGGAGCTGTTTTTT. Its protein is CASSRQWREKGGELFF.